The clone carrying this TCR beta chain was seen only a few times. Its antigen is undetermined. The data were taken from a study of blood T cells in healthy people across ages. Study-wide findings and caveats: Correlation between TCR beta diversity and naive T cell percentage was strong. Compared with aged donors, long-lived donors showed fewer expanded clones, suggesting selection.

Extracted total RNA amounted to at least 5.5 micrograms for each sample. A second PCR of roughly 6 to 12 cycles used a sample-barcoded 5' primer and a J-beta primer mix. Each CDR3 protein gets one entry after TCRdb re-called the 5' RACE reads with MiXCR. Of about 1.7 million distinct CDR3 sequences listed, approximately 30% are singletons. Trimming stripped 1 base from V and 5 bases from J, with 23 bases between. From germline, CDR1 is DFQATT and CDR2 SNEGSKA (reference sequence). The CDR3 contains 17 residues. The genes are TRBV20-1 and TRBJ2-5; tentatively, D is TRBD1 or TRBD2 (5 bases each). Sequencing was performed on blood. This receptor was taken from a woman in her thirties in good health. The CDR3 spells CSARVSILRDPLETQYF. CDR3 nucleotides: TGCAGTGCTAGAGTTTCAATTCTCCGGGACCCCCTGGAGACCCAGTACTTC.